What follows are 18 T cell receptor beta chains derived from one specimen sequenced in a study of blood T cell repertoires in COVID-19. Clones were read by immunoSEQ multiplex PCR, and TCRdb kept only the in-frame ones, dropping some. The table includes around 130,000 clones, about four fifths detected once. The material sequenced was peripheral blood. These receptors were taken from a man aged 30 to 45 with COVID-19, enrolled during active disease.

This clone showed up just once. The genes are TRBV4-2 and TRBJ2-7; a possible D gene is TRBD1 (6 bases). V was shortened by 0 bases and J by 6 bases, with 15 bases between the two germline ends. Germline V lookup: CDR1 LGHNA, CDR2 YNFKEQ. The CDR3 is 15 residues long. The CDR3 DNA is TGTGCCAGCAGCCAAGATGGGGGCAGAGGCCTCGAGCAGTACTTC. The encoded protein is CASSQDGGRGLEQYF.

This clone showed up many times. This chain connects TRBV3-1 (or the pseudogene TRBV3-2) to TRBJ1-5, with TRBD1 matching over 10 bases. The trim removed 4 bases at V and 5 bases at J, leaving 5 bases unmatched. The CDR3 is 15 amino acids. Per germline, CDR1 LGHDT and CDR2 YNNKEL (reference sequence). The chain's CDR3 is CASSPRTGGDQPQHF. The CDR3 DNA sequence: TGTGCCAGCAGCCCGCGGACAGGGGGGGATCAGCCCCAGCATTTT.

V usage is TRBV28 and J usage is TRBJ2-7, with 9 bases lining up with TRBD1. From germline, CDR1 is MDHEN and CDR2 SYDVKM. This CDR3 has 16 residues. With V trimmed by 2 bases and J by 4 bases, 9 bases remained unmatched. The CDR3 here is CASSLTGTGRDYEQYF. CDR3 in DNA: TGTGCCAGCAGTTTAACCGGGACAGGGCGAGATTACGAGCAGTACTTC.

The chain couples TRBV19 to TRBJ1-2, with D possibly matching TRBD1 (5 bases). Trimming took 7 bases from V and 7 from J, leaving 19 bases between them. From germline, CDR1 is LNHDA and CDR2 SQIVND (reference sequence). The length of the CDR3 is 14 residues. In nucleotides, the CDR3 is TGTGCCAGTACCCCCGGGTCGGGGGAGGCTGGCTACACCTTC. Translation: CASTPGSGEAGYTF.

The chain couples TRBV2 to TRBJ1-5; D unclear. Germline loops: CDR1 SNHLY, CDR2 FYNNEI. V gave up 1 base and J gave up 7 bases, with 11 bases separating them. This CDR3 has 14 amino acids. In DNA, the CDR3 is TGTGCCAGCAGTGAAGTTATTCGGGAACAGCCCCAGCATTTT. It encodes CASSEVIREQPQHF.

A single count supports this clone. The V gene is TRBV11-3, the J gene TRBJ1-1, with TRBD1 identical over 8 bases. V lost 4 bases and J lost 6; bases outside the gene matches: 4. The CDR3 is made up of 13 amino acids. From germline, CDR1 is SGHNT and CDR2 YENEEA. The CDR3 DNA reads TGTGCCAGCAGCTCCGACAGGGGAGCTGAAGCTTTCTTT. This translates into CASSSDRGAEAFF.

The gene calls are TRBV30 and TRBJ2-1, with D possibly TRBD2 on 6 matching bases. Deletions cut 1 base from V and 3 bases from J, with 10 bases between. The CDR3 has 14 amino acids. The germline V gene has CDR1 GTSNPN and CDR2 SVGIG (reference sequence). The chain's CDR3 is CAWSAASDYNEQFF. CDR3 in DNA: TGTGCCTGGAGTGCCGCTAGCGACTACAATGAGCAGTTCTTC. The full variable domain, with the rest looked up from reference TRBV30 and TRBJ2-1, is SQTIHQWPATLVQPVGSPLSLECTVEGTSNPNLYWYRQAAGRGLQLLFYSVGIGQISSEVPQNLSASRPQDRQFILSSKKLLLSDSGFYLCAWSAASDYNEQFFGPGTRLTVL.

This sequence joins TRBV6-5 and TRBJ1-2; 8 nucleotides match TRBD1. The V and J ends lost 4 bases and 8 bases, in that order; junction bases with no gene match: 12. This CDR3 is built from 15 residues. Germline V gene data show CDR1 as MNHEY and CDR2 as SVGAGI. The CDR3 coding sequence is TGTGCCAGCAGTTGGAGGACAGGGCGGAGGAGCGGCTACACCTTC. Encoded protein: CASSWRTGRRSGYTF.

The chain uses TRBV30 and TRBJ1-5; D gene uncertain. Trimming took 1 base from V and 7 from J, leaving 11 bases between them. Per the germline V gene, CDR1 is GTSNPN and CDR2 is SVGIG (reference sequence). The CDR3 spans 13 residues. CDR3 DNA sequence: TGTGCCTGGAGTGGCGAGCGAGGGCAGCCCCAGCATTTT. Its translation: CAWSGERGQPQHF.

The chain is built from TRBV6-5 and TRBJ1-5; no clear D gene. The V end was cut by 7 bases, the J end by 12 bases, with 16 bases between. CDR1 and CDR2 from the germline V gene are MNHEY and SVGAGI. The CDR3 covers 12 residues. The DNA for the CDR3 is TGTGCCAGCATGTTAGGAGACCCGCACCAGCATTTT. Translated, it gives CASMLGDPHQHF.

The chain combines TRBV14 with TRBJ2-7; 11 nucleotides agree with TRBD2. Germline loops: CDR1 SGHDN, CDR2 FVKESK. V gave up 1 base and J gave up 4 bases; unmatched junction bases: 3. The CDR3 contains 15 residues. CDR3 in DNA: TGTGCCAGCAGCCAAGGACTAGCGGGAAAGTACGAGCAGTACTTC. Translation: CASSQGLAGKYEQYF.

CDR3 nucleotide sequence: TGTGCCTGGAGTGATGTCCGACAGCGAAGCTACGAGCAGTACTTC. Its translation: CAWSDVRQRSYEQYF. J is TRBJ2-7 and V is TRBV30, with D possibly TRBD1 on 5 matching bases. CDR1 GTSNPN and CDR2 SVGIG come from the germline V gene (reference sequence). V lost 1 base, J lost 3 bases, and 16 bases lay in between. This CDR3 is built from 15 residues.

This clone has only a few counts. J is TRBJ2-3 and V is TRBV25-1; maybe TRBD2 (5 bases). This CDR3 has 15 residues. Trimming removed 1 base at V and 0 bases at J, with 8 bases between. The germline V gene has CDR1 MGHDK and CDR2 SYGVNS. CDR3 nucleotide sequence: TGTGCCAGCAGTGAATCTGGCGGGAGCACAGATACGCAGTATTTT. Residues: CASSESGGSTDTQYF.

V usage is TRBV5-1 and J usage is TRBJ1-1; 8 nucleotides line up with TRBD1. V lost 4 bases, J lost 3 bases, and 2 bases stayed unmatched. From germline, CDR1 is SGHRS and CDR2 YFSETQ. The CDR3 contains 13 residues. CDR3 loop: CASSPTGDTEAFF. The CDR3 nucleotides are TGCGCCAGCAGCCCGACAGGGGACACTGAAGCTTTCTTT.

In this sample, this clone turned up many times. J is TRBJ2-7 and V is TRBV27, with TRBD1 identical over 8 bases. J was trimmed by 3 bases and V by 8 bases; bases with no gene match: 3. Germline assignment: CDR1 MNHEY and CDR2 SMNVEV (reference sequence). This CDR3 region has 12 residues. In nucleotides, the CDR3 is TGTGCCAGCCGGACAGGGTACTACGAGCAGTACTTC. Translated, it gives CASRTGYYEQYF.

J is TRBJ2-5 and V is TRBV7-2; D is possibly TRBD2 (5 bases). This CDR3 has 13 residues. V lost 5 bases and J 5 bases, leaving 12 bases between the germline ends. Germline V gene data show CDR1 as SGHTA and CDR2 as FQGNSA. CDR3 sequence: CASSPGIRETQYF. CDR3 sequence (DNA): TGTGCCAGCAGCCCCGGGATTCGGGAGACCCAGTACTTC.

A note on this clone: Compared with germline, one end of the junction differs, possibly owing to a read error. The CDR3 DNA is TGTGCCAGCAGCTTCCAGGATGAGTGTGAATTT. Encoded protein: CASSFQDECEF. This sequence joins TRBV6-6 and TRBJ2-2; D is uncertain. The CDR3 covers 11 residues. Germline V gene lookup returns CDR1 MNHNY and CDR2 SVGAGI (reference sequence).

The rearrangement links TRBV5-4 to TRBJ2-1; no definite D call. This CDR3 is built from 12 residues. V lost 4 bases, J lost 7 bases, and 9 bases lay in between. CDR1 SGHNT and CDR2 YYREEE come from the germline V gene (reference sequence). In nucleotides, the CDR3 is TGTGCCAGCAGCCTTGACATAAATGAGCAGTTCTTC. Encoded protein: CASSLDINEQFF.